This T cell receptor (beta chain) is from a study of blood T cell repertoires in COVID-19. In the study overall: Researchers got acute and convalescent COVID-19 samples from the United States, Italy and Spain. Sources were T cells, B-cell-depleted T cells, or PBMCs; the material itself was cDNA or gDNA.

Using immunoSEQ multiplex PCR, the repertoire was profiled, and TCRdb retains in-frame clones only, with some absent. This sample has under 300,000 clones, with roughly 80% found just once. This CDR3 region has 14 residues. The sample was peripheral blood. The V gene is TRBV21-1, the J gene TRBJ2-7; TRBD1 was called by the table and not checked on the DNA. TRBV21-1 is a pseudogene. This clonotype originated in a woman in her sixties with active or convalescent COVID-19. CDR3 amino acids: CASSKGQGGYEQYF. DNA for the CDR3: TGTGCCAGCAGCAAAGGGCAGGGGGGCTACGAGCAGTACTTC.